This T cell receptor beta chain emerged from a study of regulatory T cells in long-lasting Graves disease. This CDR3 comprises 15 residues. Germline V gene lookup returns CDR1 KGHSH and CDR2 LQKENI. V gave up 3 bases and J gave up 4 bases; unmatched junction bases: 6. Comment on this clonotype: What it binds is unknown.

Study observations and caveats: Repertoires from persistent disease leaned toward TRBV28, TRBJ1-2 and TRBJ2-5.

Arm-PCR of CDR3 regions and iRepertoire HTBI primers were used to build TCR beta libraries. MiXCR was run by TCRdb on the multiplex PCR reads, yielding one entry per CDR3 protein. Among hundreds of thousands of distinct CDR3 sequences, less than 20% were seen once, and the ten largest hold about 17%. Noted time point: newly diagnosed GD, antithyroid drugs for less than 3 months. RNA from PBMCs was the source of the TCR library. The sample was also reused in another study, on T cells in Graves' hyperthyroidism and ophthalmopathy.

The chain uses TRBV18 and TRBJ2-1, with 7 bases identical to TRBD2. This receptor was taken from a woman in her 30s with Graves disease. The material was peripheral blood mononuclear cells (PBMCs), obtained at new diagnosis, from a patient treated with antithyroid drugs. In nucleotides, the CDR3 is TGTGCCAGCTCACCGGGGCGGGAGCGGTACAATGAGCAGTTCTTC. As protein: CASSPGRERYNEQFF.